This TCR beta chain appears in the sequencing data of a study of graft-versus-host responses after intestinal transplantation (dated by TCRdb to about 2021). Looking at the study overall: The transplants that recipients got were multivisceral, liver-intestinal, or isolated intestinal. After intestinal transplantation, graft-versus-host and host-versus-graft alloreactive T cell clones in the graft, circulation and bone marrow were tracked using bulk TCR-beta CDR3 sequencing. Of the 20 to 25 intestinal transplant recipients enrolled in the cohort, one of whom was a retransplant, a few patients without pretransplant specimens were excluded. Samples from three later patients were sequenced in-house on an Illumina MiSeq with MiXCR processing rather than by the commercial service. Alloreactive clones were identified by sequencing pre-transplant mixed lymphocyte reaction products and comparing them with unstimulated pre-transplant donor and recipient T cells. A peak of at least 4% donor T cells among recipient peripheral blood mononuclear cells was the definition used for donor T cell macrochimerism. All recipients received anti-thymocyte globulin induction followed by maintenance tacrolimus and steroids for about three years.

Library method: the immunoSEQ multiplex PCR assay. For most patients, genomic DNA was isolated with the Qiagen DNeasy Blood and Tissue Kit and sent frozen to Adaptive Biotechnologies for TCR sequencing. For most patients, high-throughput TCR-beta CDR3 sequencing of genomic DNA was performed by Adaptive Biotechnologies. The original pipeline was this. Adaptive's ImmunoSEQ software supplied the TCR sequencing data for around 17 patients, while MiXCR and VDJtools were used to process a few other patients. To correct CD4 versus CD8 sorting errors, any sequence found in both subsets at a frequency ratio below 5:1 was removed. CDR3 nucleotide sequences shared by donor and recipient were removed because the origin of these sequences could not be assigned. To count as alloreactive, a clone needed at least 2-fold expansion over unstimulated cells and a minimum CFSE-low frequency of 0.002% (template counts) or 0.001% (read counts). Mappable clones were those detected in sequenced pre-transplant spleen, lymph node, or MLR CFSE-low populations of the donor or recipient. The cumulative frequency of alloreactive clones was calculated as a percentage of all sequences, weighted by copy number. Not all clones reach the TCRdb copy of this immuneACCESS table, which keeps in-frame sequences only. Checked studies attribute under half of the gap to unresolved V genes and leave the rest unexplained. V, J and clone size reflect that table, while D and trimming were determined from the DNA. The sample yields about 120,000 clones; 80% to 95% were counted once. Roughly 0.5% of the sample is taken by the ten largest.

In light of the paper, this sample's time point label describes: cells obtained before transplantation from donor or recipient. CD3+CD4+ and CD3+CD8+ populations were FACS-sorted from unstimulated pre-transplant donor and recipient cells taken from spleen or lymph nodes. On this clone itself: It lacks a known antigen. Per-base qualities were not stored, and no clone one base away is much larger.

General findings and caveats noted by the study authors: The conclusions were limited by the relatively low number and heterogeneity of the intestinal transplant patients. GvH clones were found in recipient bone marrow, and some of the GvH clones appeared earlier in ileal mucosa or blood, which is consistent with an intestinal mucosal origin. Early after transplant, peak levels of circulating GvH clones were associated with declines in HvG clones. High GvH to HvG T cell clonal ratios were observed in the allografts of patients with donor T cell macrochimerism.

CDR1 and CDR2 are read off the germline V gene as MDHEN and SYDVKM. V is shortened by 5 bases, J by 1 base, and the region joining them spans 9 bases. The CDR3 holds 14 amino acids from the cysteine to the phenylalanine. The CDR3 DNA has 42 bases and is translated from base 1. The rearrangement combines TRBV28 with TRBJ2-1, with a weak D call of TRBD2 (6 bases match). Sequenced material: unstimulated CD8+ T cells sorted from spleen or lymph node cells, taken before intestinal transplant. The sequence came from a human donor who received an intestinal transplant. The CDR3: CASSRDFSYNEQFF. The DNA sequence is TGTGCCAGCAGTCGGGACTTTTCCTACAATGAGCAGTTCTTC.